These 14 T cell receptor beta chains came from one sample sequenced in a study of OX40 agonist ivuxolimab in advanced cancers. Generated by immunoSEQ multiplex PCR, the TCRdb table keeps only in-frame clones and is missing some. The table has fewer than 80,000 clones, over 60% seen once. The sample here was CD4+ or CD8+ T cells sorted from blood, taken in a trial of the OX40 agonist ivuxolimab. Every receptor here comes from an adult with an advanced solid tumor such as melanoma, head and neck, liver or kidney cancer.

The CDR3 spells CASSLLSEKGGEQFF. CDR3 coding DNA: TGTGCCAGCAGCTTGTTATCTGAAAAGGGCGGTGAGCAGTTCTTC. The V call is TRBV5-5, the J call TRBJ2-1, with D uncertain. The V gene's germline CDR1 is SGHKS and CDR2 YYEKEE (reference sequence). The CDR3 has 15 residues. Trimming shortened V by 1 base and J by 9 bases, and 17 bases separated the two germline ends.

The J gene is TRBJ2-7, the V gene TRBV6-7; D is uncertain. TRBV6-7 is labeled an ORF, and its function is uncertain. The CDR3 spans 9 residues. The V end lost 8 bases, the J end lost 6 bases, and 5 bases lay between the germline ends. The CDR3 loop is CASRREQYF. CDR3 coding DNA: TGTGCCAGCCGACGCGAGCAGTACTTC.

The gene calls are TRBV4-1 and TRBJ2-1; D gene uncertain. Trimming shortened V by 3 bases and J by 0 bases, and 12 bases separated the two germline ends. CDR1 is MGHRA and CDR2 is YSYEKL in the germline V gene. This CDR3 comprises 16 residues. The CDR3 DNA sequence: TGCGCCAGCAGCCACCTCGACATGGTCTCCTACAATGAGCAGTTCTTC. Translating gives CASSHLDMVSYNEQFF.

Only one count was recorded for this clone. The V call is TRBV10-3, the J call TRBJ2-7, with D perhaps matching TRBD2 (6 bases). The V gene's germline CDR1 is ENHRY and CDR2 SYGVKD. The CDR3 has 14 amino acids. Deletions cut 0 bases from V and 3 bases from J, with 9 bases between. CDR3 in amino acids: CAISESEGLYEQYF. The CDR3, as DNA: TGTGCCATCAGTGAGTCGGAGGGGCTCTACGAGCAGTACTTC.

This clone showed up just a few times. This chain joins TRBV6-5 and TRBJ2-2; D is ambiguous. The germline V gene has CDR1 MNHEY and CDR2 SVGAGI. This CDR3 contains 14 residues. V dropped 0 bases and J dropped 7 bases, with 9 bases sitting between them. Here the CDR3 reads CASSYSFRDGELFF. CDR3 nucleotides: TGTGCCAGCAGTTACTCGTTTAGGGACGGGGAGCTGTTTTTT.

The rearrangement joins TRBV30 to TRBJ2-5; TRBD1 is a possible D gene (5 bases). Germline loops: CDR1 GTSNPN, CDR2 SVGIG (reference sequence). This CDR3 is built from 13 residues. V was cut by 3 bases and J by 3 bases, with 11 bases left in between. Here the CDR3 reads CAWRGTGKETQYF. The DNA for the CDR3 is TGTGCCTGGAGAGGTACAGGAAAAGAGACCCAGTACTTC.

The CDR3 loop is CAWSTAVGQGGAFF. For the CDR3, the DNA is TGTGCCTGGAGTACTGCCGTCGGACAGGGCGGGGCTTTCTTT. The rearrangement uses TRBV30 and TRBJ1-1, with TRBD1 matching over 8 bases. After removal of 2 bases from V and 11 bases from J, the junction contained 13 bases not matched to a gene. There are 14 residues in the CDR3. The germline gives CDR1 GTSNPN, CDR2 SVGIG (reference sequence).

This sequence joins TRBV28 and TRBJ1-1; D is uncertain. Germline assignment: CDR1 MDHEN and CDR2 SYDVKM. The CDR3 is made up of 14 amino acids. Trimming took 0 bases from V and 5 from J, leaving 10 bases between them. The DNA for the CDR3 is TGTGCCAGCAGTTTATGGCAGACATTGACTGAAGCTTTCTTT. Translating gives CASSLWQTLTEAFF.

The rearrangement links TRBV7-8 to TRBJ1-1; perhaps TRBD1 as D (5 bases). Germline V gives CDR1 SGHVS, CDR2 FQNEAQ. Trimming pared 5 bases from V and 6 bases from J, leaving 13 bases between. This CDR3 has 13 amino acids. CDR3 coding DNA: TGTGCCAGCAGCCCGTGGGGGAAATCTGAAGCTTTCTTT. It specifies CASSPWGKSEAFF.

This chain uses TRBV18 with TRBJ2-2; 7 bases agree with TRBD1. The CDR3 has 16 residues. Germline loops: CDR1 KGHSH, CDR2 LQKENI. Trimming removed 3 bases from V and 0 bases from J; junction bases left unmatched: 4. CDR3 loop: CASSPIDRANTGELFF. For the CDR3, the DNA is TGTGCCAGCTCACCGATCGACAGGGCGAACACCGGGGAGCTGTTTTTT.

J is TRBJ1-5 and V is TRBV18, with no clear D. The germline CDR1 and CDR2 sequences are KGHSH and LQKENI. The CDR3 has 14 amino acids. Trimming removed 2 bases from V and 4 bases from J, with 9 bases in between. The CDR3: CASSPTLSNQPQHF. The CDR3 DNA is TGTGCCAGCTCACCAACATTAAGTAATCAGCCCCAGCATTTT.

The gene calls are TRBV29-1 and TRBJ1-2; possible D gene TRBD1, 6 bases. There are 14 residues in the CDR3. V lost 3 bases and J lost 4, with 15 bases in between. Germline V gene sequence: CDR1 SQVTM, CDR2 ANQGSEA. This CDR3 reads CSVDRPGASYGYTF. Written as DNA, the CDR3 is TGCAGCGTTGATCGGCCAGGGGCATCCTATGGCTACACCTTC.

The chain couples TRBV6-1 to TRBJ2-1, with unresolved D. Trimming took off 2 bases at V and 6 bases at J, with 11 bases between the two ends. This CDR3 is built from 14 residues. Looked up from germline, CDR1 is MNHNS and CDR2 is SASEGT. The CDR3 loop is CASSEIRFFNEQFF. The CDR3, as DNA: TGTGCCAGCAGTGAAATCAGGTTCTTCAATGAGCAGTTCTTC.

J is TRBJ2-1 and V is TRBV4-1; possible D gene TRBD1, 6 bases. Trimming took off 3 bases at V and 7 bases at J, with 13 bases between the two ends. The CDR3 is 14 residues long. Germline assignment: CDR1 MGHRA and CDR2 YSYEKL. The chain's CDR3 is CASSHFRGGNEQFF. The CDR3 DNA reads TGCGCCAGCAGCCACTTCAGGGGCGGGAATGAGCAGTTCTTC.